The 26 T cell receptor beta chains below come from one sample, sequenced in a study of post-analysis software for immune sequencing data. Unique molecular identifiers tagged the TCR beta cDNA libraries. TCRdb reanalysed the PCR reads using MiXCR and keeps one entry per CDR3 protein. The table records about 540,000 distinct CDR3 sequences, roughly 34% of them present only once. General study findings and limits: TRBV5-6, TRBV5-1 and TRBV20-1 belonged to a set of roughly five TRBV segments that were more frequent in patients than controls.

No antigen has been identified for these receptors. Sequencing was performed on blood. All receptors derive from a girl aged 2-17 years with multiple sclerosis.

V and J are TRBV3-1 and TRBJ1-1; the D is unclear. The V and J ends lost 1 base and 10 bases respectively, with 10 bases between them. CDR3 length: 12 amino acids. Germline-derived CDR1 and CDR2 are LGHDT and YNNKEL (reference sequence). For the CDR3, the DNA is TGTGCCAGCAGCCAAGGGGCAGAGGGAGCTTTCTTT. The encoded protein is CASSQGAEGAFF.

This sequence joins TRBV20-1 and TRBJ2-7; 7 nucleotides agree with TRBD1. Germline trimming cut 6 bases from V and 0 bases from J; bases unmatched to any gene: 8. CDR3 length: 14 residues. In germline, CDR1 is DFQATT, CDR2 SNEGSKA (reference sequence). The CDR3 loop reads CSAHGQDNSYEQYF. CDR3 DNA sequence: TGCAGTGCCCATGGACAGGATAACTCCTACGAGCAGTACTTC.

V usage is TRBV10-3 and J usage is TRBJ1-6; TRBD1 aligns across 10 bases. Looked up from germline, CDR1 is ENHRY and CDR2 is SYGVKD. Trimming took 2 bases from V and 5 from J; bases not matched to a gene: 6. CDR3 length: 17 residues. The CDR3 spells CAISEAAGTGDNSPLHF. CDR3 in DNA: TGTGCCATCAGTGAGGCGGCCGGGACAGGGGATAATTCACCCCTCCACTTT.

The rearrangement joins TRBV6-6 to TRBJ1-6; 7 nucleotides match TRBD1. This CDR3 has 15 residues. Trimming at V came to 2 bases and at J to 8 bases, leaving 6 bases not matched to a gene. CDR1 and CDR2 from the germline V gene are MNHNY and SVGAGI (reference sequence). The CDR3 DNA reads TGTGCCAGCAGTTACATACAGGGGCGGTATTCACCCCTCCACTTT. This translates into CASSYIQGRYSPLHF.

In its sample, this clonotype was seen a few times. This chain links TRBV4-1 with TRBJ2-2, with D possibly matching TRBD1 (5 bases). The V end lost 8 bases, the J end lost 2 bases, and 15 bases lay between the germline ends. The CDR3 covers 15 residues. The germline CDR1 and CDR2 sequences are MGHRA and YSYEKL. CDR3 DNA sequence: TGCGCCAGCGGAGACAGTTTAAGAAACACCGGGGAGCTGTTTTTT. Residues: CASGDSLRNTGELFF.

The CDR3 here is CASSHGRDNEQFF. The CDR3 DNA sequence: TGCGCCAGCAGCCATGGAAGGGACAATGAGCAGTTCTTC. This rearrangement joins TRBV4-1 to TRBJ2-1; no clear D gene. The CDR3 is 13 amino acids. The ends were cut back, 3 bases at V and 5 bases at J, with 8 bases in the middle. Germline loops: CDR1 MGHRA, CDR2 YSYEKL.

In its sample, this clonotype was seen a few times. V and J are TRBV19 and TRBJ2-7; 7 bases are shared with TRBD1. This CDR3 spans 15 amino acids. Germline-derived CDR1 and CDR2 are LNHDA and SQIVND (reference sequence). The junction had 11 bases not matched to a gene; V was cut back by 5 bases and J by 4 bases. As DNA, the CDR3 is TGTGCCAGTAGTTCGCCAAACCGGGACAGATACGAGCAGTACTTC. Translating gives CASSSPNRDRYEQYF.

This clonotype was counted once. Sequence at one end of the junction differs from germline and may be a read error. The chain is built from TRBV4-2 and TRBJ2-1; 9 nucleotides align to TRBD2. CDR3 length: 17 residues. CDR1 and CDR2 from the germline V gene are LGHNA and YNFKEQ. The CDR3 is CTSSPLASGEPYNEQFF. CDR3 nucleotide sequence: TGTACCAGCAGCCCCCTGGCTAGCGGGGAGCCCTACAATGAGCAGTTCTTC.

This rearrangement joins TRBV4-1 to TRBJ1-5; 8 bases are shared with TRBD1. After removal of 3 bases from V and 1 base from J, the junction contained 5 bases not matched to a gene. There are 16 residues in the CDR3. CDR1 is MGHRA, CDR2 YSYEKL, per germline. CDR3 nucleotide sequence: TGCGCCAGCAGCCAGTTTCAGGGGGCAAGCAATCAGCCCCAGCATTTT. Translation gives CASSQFQGASNQPQHF.

The genes are TRBV29-1 and TRBJ2-4; 7 nucleotides align to TRBD1. Germline assignment: CDR1 SQVTM and CDR2 ANQGSEA. V shed 7 bases and J 3 bases; nucleotides not matched to a gene: 9. The CDR3 loop spans 14 amino acids. The DNA for the CDR3 is TGCAGCGCCCGGACAGGATTCGGCAAAAACATTCAGTACTTC. It is translated as CSARTGFGKNIQYF. The full variable domain, completed using reference TRBV29-1 and TRBJ2-4, is SAVISQKPSRDICQRGTSLTIQCQVDSQVTMMFWYRQQPGQSLTLIATANQGSEATYESGFVIDKFPISRPNLTFSTLTVSNMSPEDSSIYLCSARTGFGKNIQYFGAGTRLSVL.

This clonotype was detected only a few times. A read error may produce the germline difference seen at one junction end. The genes are TRBV5-1 and TRBJ1-2; a possible D gene is TRBD1 (5 bases). The CDR3 loop spans 14 amino acids. Looked up from germline, CDR1 is SGHRS and CDR2 is YFSETQ. CDR3 sequence reads: CASSLRDGLNGYTF. The CDR3 DNA sequence: TGCGCTAGCAGCTTAAGGGACGGACTAAATGGCTACACCTTC.

The chain has TRBV10-3 and TRBJ2-7; perhaps TRBD2 as D (5 bases). With 4 bases removed from V and 10 bases from J, the gap between germline ends came to 11 bases. Germline CDR1 ENHRY, CDR2 SYGVKD. CDR3 length: 11 residues. CDR3 DNA sequence: TGTGCCATCAGTGGATCGGGGAGCCAGTACTTC. Protein: CAISGSGSQYF.

This chain connects TRBV19 to TRBJ2-1, with no clear D. Germline V lookup: CDR1 LNHDA, CDR2 SQIVND (reference sequence). Trimming removed 7 bases from V and 0 bases from J, with 10 bases in between. CDR3 size: 14 residues. The CDR3 DNA reads TGTGCCAGTAATAAGGGAAGCTCCTACAATGAGCAGTTCTTC. Protein sequence: CASNKGSSYNEQFF.

Within the sample, this clonotype is medium-sized. The chain combines TRBV5-1 with TRBJ2-4, with 10 nucleotides matching TRBD2. The junction had 5 bases not matched to a gene; V was cut back by 4 bases and J by 1 base. The CDR3 runs 16 residues. Germline assignment: CDR1 SGHRS and CDR2 YFSETQ. The CDR3 loop is CASSTGSGGAKNIQYF. The CDR3 DNA follows: TGCGCCAGCAGCACAGGTAGCGGGGGGGCCAAAAACATTCAGTACTTC.

This clonotype was counted once. V and J are TRBV10-3 and TRBJ1-2; D might be TRBD1 (6 bases). Germline CDR1 is ENHRY and CDR2 is SYGVKD. Trimming removed 2 bases at V and 9 bases at J, with 13 bases between. The CDR3 length is 13 residues. The CDR3 here is CAISEAQGFSYTF. CDR3 DNA: TGTGCCATCAGTGAGGCACAGGGATTCAGCTACACCTTC.

This chain links TRBV7-9 with TRBJ2-1, with a possible D match to TRBD2 (5 bases). Trimming stripped 1 base from V and 4 bases from J, with 14 bases between. The CDR3 consists of 16 residues. The V gene's germline CDR1 is SEHNR and CDR2 FQNEAQ (reference sequence). The CDR3 DNA is TGTGCCAGCAGCTTAGTCGGTGCTAGCCGTTACAATGAGCAGTTCTTC. It codes for CASSLVGASRYNEQFF.

This clonotype was counted at least ten times. J is TRBJ2-3 and V is TRBV6-6, with D perhaps matching TRBD1 (6 bases). The length of the CDR3 is 14 residues. Germline values: CDR1 MNHNY, CDR2 SVGAGI (reference sequence). V dropped 3 bases and J dropped 1 base, with 8 bases sitting between them. The CDR3 DNA sequence: TGTGCCAGCAGTTATAGGACAGGCACAGATACGCAGTATTTT. Protein: CASSYRTGTDTQYF.

This clonotype was detected many times. The V and J genes are TRBV20-1 and TRBJ2-1; 10 bases line up with TRBD2. From germline, CDR1 is DFQATT and CDR2 SNEGSKA (reference sequence). This CDR3 spans 15 amino acids. V dropped 4 bases and J dropped 5; count of bases not matched to a gene: 8. CDR3: CSATTGTSVHNEQFF. CDR3 nucleotide sequence: TGCAGTGCTACCACCGGGACTAGCGTCCACAATGAGCAGTTCTTC.

This clonotype appeared a few times. This chain links TRBV7-3 with TRBJ2-1; D is tentatively TRBD1 or TRBD2 (5 bases each). V was shortened by 5 bases and J by 12 bases, with 20 bases between the two germline ends. The length of the CDR3 is 14 residues. Looked up from germline, CDR1 is SGHTA and CDR2 is FQGTGA. CDR3 DNA: TGTGCCAGCAGCCCCACACAACGGGGCTTGCTGCAGTTCTTC. This sequence encodes CASSPTQRGLLQFF.

This chain uses TRBV7-9 with TRBJ1-2; maybe TRBD1 (5 bases). The CDR3 extends over 15 amino acids. CDR1 and CDR2 (germline): SEHNR, FQNEAQ (reference sequence). V lost 5 bases and J 3 bases, leaving 16 bases between the germline ends. As DNA, the CDR3 is TGTGCCAGCAGCCCGAGGGGTGAGGTGGACTATGGCTACACCTTC. This gives the protein CASSPRGEVDYGYTF.

This clonotype occurred once. The V call is TRBV9, the J call TRBJ1-3; 11 bases align to TRBD1. This CDR3 has 16 residues. The junction had 3 bases not matched to a gene; V was cut back by 4 bases and J by 0 bases. Germline lookup yields CDR1 SGDLS and CDR2 YYNGEE. The CDR3: CASSTGTGGSGNTIYF. The CDR3, as DNA: TGTGCCAGCAGCACGGGGACAGGGGGCTCTGGAAACACCATATATTTT. Supplemented by reference TRBV9 and TRBJ1-3, the full variable domain reads DSGVTQTPKHLITATGQRVTLRCSPRSGDLSVYWYQQSLDQGLQFLIQYYNGEERAKGNILERFSAQQFPDLHSELNLSSLELGDSALYFCASSTGTGGSGNTIYFGEGSWLTVV.

The V call is TRBV12-3 or TRBV12-4, the J call TRBJ2-3, with 10 bases matching TRBD2. V was clipped by 3 bases and J by 0 bases; unmatched bases: 6. The CDR3 has 17 amino acids. The CDR3 nucleotides read TGTGCCAGCAGTTTTTCAGCGGGGGGGCGCAGCACAGATACGCAGTATTTT. Translation gives CASSFSAGGRSTDTQYF.

The table lists this clonotype with a few counts. This rearrangement joins TRBV29-1 to TRBJ1-1; D remains ambiguous. The CDR3 is 12 residues long. Germline V gene data show CDR1 as SQVTM and CDR2 as ANQGSEA. V shed 3 bases and J shed 4 bases, with 9 bases lying between them. DNA for the CDR3: TGCAGCGTTGACGGGTATGGCACTGAAGCTTTCTTT. This translates into CSVDGYGTEAFF. Full variable domain (rest looked up from reference TRBV29-1 and TRBJ1-1): SAVISQKPSRDICQRGTSLTIQCQVDSQVTMMFWYRQQPGQSLTLIATANQGSEATYESGFVIDKFPISRPNLTFSTLTVSNMSPEDSSIYLCSVDGYGTEAFFGQGTRLTVV.

V usage is TRBV5-4 and J usage is TRBJ2-2, with a tentative D call TRBD2 (6 bases). The CDR3 consists of 15 residues. Germline V gives CDR1 SGHNT, CDR2 YYREEE (reference sequence). V was shortened by 3 bases and J by 8 bases, with 17 bases between the two germline ends. Here the CDR3 DNA reads TGTGCCAGCAGCTCACCCGGGAGACTAAAAGGGGAGCTGTTTTTT. Protein sequence: CASSSPGRLKGELFF.

As regards this clonotype: One junction end does not reproduce the germline sequence, and a read error may be involved. The genes are TRBV7-7 and TRBJ2-7; 7 nucleotides align to TRBD1. The CDR3 runs to 14 residues. Germline CDR1 and CDR2: SSHAT and FNYEAQ (reference sequence). In nucleotides, the CDR3 is TGTGCTAGCAGCAAAGAACAGGGGACACACGAGCAGTACTTC. As protein: CASSKEQGTHEQYF.

V gene TRBV25-1 combines with J gene TRBJ1-2; D not resolved. The CDR3 length is 14 residues. CDR1 and CDR2 (germline): MGHDK, SYGVNS. V gave up 0 bases and J gave up 8 bases, with 13 bases separating them. The CDR3 here is CASSEYLVGNGYTF. CDR3 bases: TGTGCCAGCAGTGAATACCTAGTGGGTAACGGCTACACCTTC.